A single TCR beta chain is shown here with its context. Between the trimmed V and J ends, which lost 1 base and 6 bases, there was a span of 9 bases. The CDR3 extends over 13 amino acids. CDR1 SGHRS and CDR2 YFSETQ come from the germline V gene. Sequencing was performed with immunoSEQ multiplex PCR; in TCRdb, only in-frame clones are kept and a portion is missing. The data hold about 380,000 clones, with around 87% observed a single time. This sample stems from a study of blood T cell repertoires in COVID-19. Enrolled through a virtual design, the participants were between 18 and 89 years of age and came from about two dozen US areas. In Cohort 3, a recovered donor had either two negative PCRs, clearance, or symptom resolution.

The chain couples TRBV5-1 to TRBJ2-3; tentatively, D is TRBD1 (5 bases). Sequenced material: PBMCs or T cells enriched from blood (not recorded which). This clonotype was sampled from a man under 40 who had recovered from COVID-19. In DNA, the CDR3 is TGCGCCAGCAGCTTGAAGGGGTCCGATACGCAGTATTTT. It translates to CASSLKGSDTQYF.